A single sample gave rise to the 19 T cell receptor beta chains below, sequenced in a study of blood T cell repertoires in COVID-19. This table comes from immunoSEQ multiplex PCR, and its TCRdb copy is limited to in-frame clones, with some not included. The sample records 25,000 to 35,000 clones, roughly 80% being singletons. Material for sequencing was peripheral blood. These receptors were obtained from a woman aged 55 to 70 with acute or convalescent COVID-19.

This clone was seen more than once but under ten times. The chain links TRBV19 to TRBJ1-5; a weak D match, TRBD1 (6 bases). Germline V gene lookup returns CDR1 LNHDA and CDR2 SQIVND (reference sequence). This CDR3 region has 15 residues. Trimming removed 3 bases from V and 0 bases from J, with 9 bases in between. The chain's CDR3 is CASSIDRPSNQPQHF. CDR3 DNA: TGTGCCAGTAGTATCGACAGGCCTAGCAATCAGCCCCAGCATTTT. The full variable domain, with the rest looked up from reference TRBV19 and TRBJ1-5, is DGGITQSPKYLFRKEGQNVTLSCEQNLNHDAMYWYRQDPGQGLRLIYYSQIVNDFQKGDIAEGYSVSREKKESFPLTVTSAQKNPTAFYLCASSIDRPSNQPQHFGDGTRLSIL.

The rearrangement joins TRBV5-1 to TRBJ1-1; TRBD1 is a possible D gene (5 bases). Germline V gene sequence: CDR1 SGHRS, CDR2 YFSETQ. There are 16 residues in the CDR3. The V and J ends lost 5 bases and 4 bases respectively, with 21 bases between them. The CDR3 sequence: CASRPDIGAGGTEAFF. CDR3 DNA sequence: TGCGCCAGCAGGCCTGATATCGGGGCCGGGGGCACTGAAGCTTTCTTT. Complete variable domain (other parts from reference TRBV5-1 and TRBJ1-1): KAGVTQTPRYLIKTRGQQVTLSCSPISGHRSVSWYQQTPGQGLQFLFEYFSETQRNKGNFPGRFSGRQFSNSRSEMNVSTLELGDSALYLCASRPDIGAGGTEAFFGQGTRLTVV.

The DNA of the CDR3 is TGTGCCAGCAGCTTCGGACTAGCTTCCAACACCGGGGAGCTGTTTTTT. It translates to CASSFGLASNTGELFF. The V gene is TRBV11-2, the J gene TRBJ2-2, with 8 positions matching TRBD2. Germline trimming cut 3 bases from V and 2 bases from J; bases unmatched to any gene: 5. The CDR3 length is 16 residues. Germline V gene lookup returns CDR1 SGHAT and CDR2 FQNNGV.

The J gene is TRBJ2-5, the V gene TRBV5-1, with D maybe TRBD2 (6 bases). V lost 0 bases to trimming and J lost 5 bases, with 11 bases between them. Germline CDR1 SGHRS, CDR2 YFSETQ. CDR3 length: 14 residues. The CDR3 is CASSLGQGGETQYF. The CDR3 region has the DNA TGCGCCAGCAGCTTGGGGCAGGGAGGTGAGACCCAGTACTTC.

The DNA for the CDR3 is TGTGCCAGCTCACCAGGGACAGGACTGTCTGGGGCCAACGTCCTGACTTTC. Protein: CASSPGTGLSGANVLTF. V gene TRBV18 combines with J gene TRBJ2-6, with TRBD1 matching over 8 bases. The CDR3 contains 17 residues. J gave up 1 base and V 2 bases, and 4 bases lay outside the gene matches. In germline, CDR1 is KGHSH, CDR2 LQKENI.

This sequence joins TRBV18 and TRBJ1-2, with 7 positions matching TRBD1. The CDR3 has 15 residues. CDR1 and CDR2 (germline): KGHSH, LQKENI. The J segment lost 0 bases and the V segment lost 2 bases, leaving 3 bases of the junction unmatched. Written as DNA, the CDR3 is TGTGCCAGCTCACCAGCCAGGGGGGCTAACTATGGCTACACCTTC. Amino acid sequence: CASSPARGANYGYTF.

CDR3 protein: CASRAGTGGGDEQFF. In DNA, the CDR3 is TGTGCCAGCAGGGCCGGGACAGGGGGCGGGGATGAGCAGTTCTTC. The rearrangement links TRBV2 to TRBJ2-1; 12 bases are shared with TRBD1. V lost 6 bases and J lost 8; bases outside the gene matches: 8. Germline assignment: CDR1 SNHLY and CDR2 FYNNEI. The CDR3 is 15 residues long.

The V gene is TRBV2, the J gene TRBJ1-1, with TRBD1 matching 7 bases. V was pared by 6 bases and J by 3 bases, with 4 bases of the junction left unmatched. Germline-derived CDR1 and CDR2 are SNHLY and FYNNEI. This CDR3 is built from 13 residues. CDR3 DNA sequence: TGTGCCAGCAGGGAGACAGGGTACACTGAAGCTTTCTTT. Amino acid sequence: CASRETGYTEAFF.

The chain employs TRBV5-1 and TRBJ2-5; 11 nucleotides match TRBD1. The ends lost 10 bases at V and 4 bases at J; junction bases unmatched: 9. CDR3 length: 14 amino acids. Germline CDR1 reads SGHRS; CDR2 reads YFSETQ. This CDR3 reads CASSGGTGGETQYF. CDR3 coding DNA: TGCGCCTCAAGCGGGGGGACAGGGGGAGAGACCCAGTACTTC.

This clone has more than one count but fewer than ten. Written as DNA, the CDR3 is TGTGCCAGCAGTTCAACCGGGACAGGGATAGATGAGCAGTTCTTC. Amino acid sequence: CASSSTGTGIDEQFF. The chain couples TRBV28 to TRBJ2-1; 9 bases fit TRBD1. The CDR3 consists of 15 residues. Germline CDR1 reads MDHEN; CDR2 reads SYDVKM. Germline trimming cut 4 bases from V and 8 bases from J; bases unmatched to any gene: 9.

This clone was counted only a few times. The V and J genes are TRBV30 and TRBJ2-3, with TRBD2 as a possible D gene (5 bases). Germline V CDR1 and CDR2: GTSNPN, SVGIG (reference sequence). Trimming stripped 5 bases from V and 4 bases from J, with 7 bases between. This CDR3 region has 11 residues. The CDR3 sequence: CAWGRADTQYF. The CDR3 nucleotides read TGTGCCTGGGGGCGGGCAGATACGCAGTATTTT.

The CDR3 is CATSATRGQDQIHEQFF. In DNA, the CDR3 is TGTGCCACCAGTGCCACAAGAGGACAGGACCAAATCCATGAGCAGTTCTTC. The rearrangement joins TRBV24-1 to TRBJ2-1, with 7 bases fitting TRBD1. The CDR3 is 17 residues long. Trimming took 5 bases from V and 8 from J; bases not matched to a gene: 17. CDR1 is KGHDR and CDR2 is SFDVKD in the germline V gene.

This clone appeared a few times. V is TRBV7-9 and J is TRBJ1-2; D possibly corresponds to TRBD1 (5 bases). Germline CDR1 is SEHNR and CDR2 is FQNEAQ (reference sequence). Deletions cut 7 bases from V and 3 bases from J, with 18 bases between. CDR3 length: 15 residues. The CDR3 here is CASTVTGFGHYGYTF. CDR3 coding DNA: TGTGCCAGCACCGTCACAGGTTTTGGGCACTATGGCTACACCTTC.

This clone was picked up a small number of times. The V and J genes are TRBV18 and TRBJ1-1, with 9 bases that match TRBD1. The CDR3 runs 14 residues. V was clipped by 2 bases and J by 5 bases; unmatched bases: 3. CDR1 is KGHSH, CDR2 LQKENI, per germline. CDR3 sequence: CASSPAGTGTEAFF. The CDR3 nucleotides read TGTGCCAGCTCACCAGCCGGGACAGGGACTGAAGCTTTCTTT. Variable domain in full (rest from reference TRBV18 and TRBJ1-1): NAGVMQNPRHLVRRRGQEARLRCSPMKGHSHVYWYRQLPEEGLKFMVYLQKENIIDESGMPKERFSAEFPKEGPSILRIQQVVRGDSAAYFCASSPAGTGTEAFFGQGTRLTVV.

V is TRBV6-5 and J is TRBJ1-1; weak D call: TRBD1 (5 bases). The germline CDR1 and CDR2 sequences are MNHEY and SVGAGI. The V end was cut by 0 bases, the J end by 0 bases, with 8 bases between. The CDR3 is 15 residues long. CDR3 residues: CASSYSTEMNTEAFF. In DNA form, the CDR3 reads TGTGCCAGCAGTTACTCGACAGAAATGAACACTGAAGCTTTCTTT.

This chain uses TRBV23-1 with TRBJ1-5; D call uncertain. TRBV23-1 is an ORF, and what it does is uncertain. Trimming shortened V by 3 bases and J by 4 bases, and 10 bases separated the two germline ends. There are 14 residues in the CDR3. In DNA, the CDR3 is TGCGCCAGCAGTCAGTCCAAACGGAATCAGCCCCAGCATTTT. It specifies CASSQSKRNQPQHF.

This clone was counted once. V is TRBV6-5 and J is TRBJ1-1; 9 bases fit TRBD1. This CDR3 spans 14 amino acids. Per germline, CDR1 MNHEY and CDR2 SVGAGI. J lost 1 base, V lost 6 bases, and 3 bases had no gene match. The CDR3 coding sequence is TGTGCCAGCAGCTTGGACAGGGGGAACACTGAAGCTTTCTTT. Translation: CASSLDRGNTEAFF.

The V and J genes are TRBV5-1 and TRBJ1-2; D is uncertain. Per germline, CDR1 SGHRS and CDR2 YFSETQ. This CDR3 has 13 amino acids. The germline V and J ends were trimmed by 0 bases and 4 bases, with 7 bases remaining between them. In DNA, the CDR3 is TGCGCCAGCAGCTTGGACAGCTTCTATGGCTACACCTTC. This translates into CASSLDSFYGYTF. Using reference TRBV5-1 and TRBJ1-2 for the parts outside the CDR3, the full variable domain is KAGVTQTPRYLIKTRGQQVTLSCSPISGHRSVSWYQQTPGQGLQFLFEYFSETQRNKGNFPGRFSGRQFSNSRSEMNVSTLELGDSALYLCASSLDSFYGYTFGSGTRLTVV.

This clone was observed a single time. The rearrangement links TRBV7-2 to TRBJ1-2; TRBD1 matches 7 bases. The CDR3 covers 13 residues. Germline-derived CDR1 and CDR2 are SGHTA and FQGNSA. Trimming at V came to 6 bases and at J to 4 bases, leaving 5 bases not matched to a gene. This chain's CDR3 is CASRPTGVYGYTF. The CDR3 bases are TGTGCCAGCAGGCCAACAGGGGTCTATGGCTACACCTTC.